This TCR beta chain was profiled in a study of shared clonotypes between healthy human individuals. Germline assignment: CDR1 GTSNPN and CDR2 SVGIG (reference sequence). This CDR3 contains 11 residues. The V and J ends lost 3 bases and 1 base respectively, with 3 bases between them. The table lists this clone with many counts. HIV-negative, healthy adults without recent acute infections or vaccinations were the donors. Among the donors, all were Caucasian adults who lived in Nashville, Tennessee. The authors divided CD4+ cells into CD45RA+ naive and CD45RA-negative memory subsets. How the authors handled the data: Filtering was not the same, since immunoSEQ gave junction-only sequences without quality scores. Measured with immunoSEQ multiplex PCR; TCRdb has only the in-frame clones, and not every one. V and J calls and clone size are those listed in that table; D and trimming were worked out from the DNA. This table has 2,500,000 or so clones, 92% appearing once.

Sequences were obtained from naive CD4+ T cells from PBMCs. Specified subset: CD45RA+ positively selected. This chain connects TRBV30 to TRBJ1-1, with D unresolved. The receptor was derived from a man between 18 and 29 years old in good health. Some clones in this sample may be carry-over from other donors' samples. The CDR3 nucleotides read TGTGCCTGGAGGGGGAACACTGAAGCTTTCTTT. Protein product: CAWRGNTEAFF.